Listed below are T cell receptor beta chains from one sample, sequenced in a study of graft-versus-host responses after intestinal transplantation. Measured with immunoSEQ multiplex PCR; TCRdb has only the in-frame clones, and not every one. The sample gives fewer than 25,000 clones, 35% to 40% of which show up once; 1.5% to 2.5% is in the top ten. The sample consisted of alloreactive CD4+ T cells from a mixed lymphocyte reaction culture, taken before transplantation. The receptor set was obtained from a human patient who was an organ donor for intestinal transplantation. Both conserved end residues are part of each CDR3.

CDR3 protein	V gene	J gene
CASSLSGTGSYEQYF	TRBV7-2	TRBJ2-7
CASSTGAIMNTEAFF	TRBV19	TRBJ1-1
CASSPTRLADSYEQYF	TRBV2	TRBJ2-7
CASSRLLKGAREKLFF	TRBV5-6	TRBJ1-4
CASSFFWANGYTF	TRBV5-4	TRBJ1-2
CASREEGAPKNIQYF	TRBV6-5	TRBJ2-4
CASRDWGGNEQFF	TRBV27	TRBJ2-1
CSAVIQGGPYEQYF	TRBV29-1	TRBJ2-7
CASSLAVRAADTQYF	TRBV11-2	TRBJ2-3
CASSLEAASDTQYF	TRBV5-1	TRBJ2-3
CASSSTPYSYNEQFF	TRBV5-1	TRBJ2-1
CASSFGQYGYTF	TRBV11-2	TRBJ1-2
CASTANTGELFF	TRBV28	TRBJ2-2
CASSLLAWGQGSGEQYF	TRBV13	TRBJ2-7
CASGGVNCGRANQPQHF	TRBV2	TRBJ1-5
CASSPQGLANVLTF	TRBV6-1	TRBJ2-6
CASSSGTRTHNEQFF	TRBV11-2	TRBJ2-1
CASHNRYGELFF	TRBV6-4	TRBJ2-2
CASSPTGGKMNTEAFF	TRBV18	TRBJ1-1
CASSANGPAGGYTF	TRBV6-1	TRBJ1-2
CASSELAPYNEQFF	TRBV6-1	TRBJ2-1
CASSLGRGTDTQYF	TRBV7-2	TRBJ2-3
CASSHGQSTDTQYF	TRBV4-1	TRBJ2-3
CASSRPSGGETQYF	TRBV11-1	TRBJ2-5
CAWSVQQEAFF	TRBV30	TRBJ1-1
CATGEGSGTDTQYF	TRBV19	TRBJ2-3
CASSPEPQGYTDTQYF	TRBV5-1	TRBJ2-3
CASSYSQGSKTQYF	TRBV6-5	TRBJ2-5
CASSLTHRDYGYTF	TRBV19	TRBJ1-2
CASSSTGERETQYF	TRBV5-4	TRBJ2-5
CASSQGTGGGSETQYF	TRBV7-9	TRBJ2-5
CASSLAGDPGTDTQYF	TRBV7-2	TRBJ2-3
CASSLVPDSPLHF	TRBV5-6	TRBJ1-6
CATSREGGVETQYF	TRBV15	TRBJ2-5
CASSFLQGLGYGYTF	TRBV28	TRBJ1-2